Sequencing of this T cell receptor beta chain was carried out in a study of T cell responses to AZD1222 COVID-19 vaccine. As for this clone: Its specificity is not known.

General study findings and limits: Regions 160-218 and 743-854 dominated among vaccine-associated CD4 TCRs spanning spike.

Germline V gene lookup returns CDR1 KGHSH and CDR2 LQKENI. Between the trimmed V and J ends, which lost 2 bases and 3 bases, there was a span of 23 bases. This CDR3 contains 18 residues. Libraries were prepared by immunoSEQ multiplex PCR; TCRdb keeps only in-frame clonotypes and omits some of them. The data show 60,000 to 100,000 clones, about nine tenths seen once. The sequenced sample was peripheral blood, obtained on day 0 of AZD1222 vaccination. This receptor was identified in an adult in good health. The chain carries TRBV18 and TRBJ2-7; D is possibly TRBD1 or TRBD2 (6 bases each). The CDR3 coding sequence is TGTGCCAGCTCACCATTCAGGGGCGGAAAGGGGGGTCACTACGAGCAGTACTTC. It is translated as CASSPFRGGKGGHYEQYF.